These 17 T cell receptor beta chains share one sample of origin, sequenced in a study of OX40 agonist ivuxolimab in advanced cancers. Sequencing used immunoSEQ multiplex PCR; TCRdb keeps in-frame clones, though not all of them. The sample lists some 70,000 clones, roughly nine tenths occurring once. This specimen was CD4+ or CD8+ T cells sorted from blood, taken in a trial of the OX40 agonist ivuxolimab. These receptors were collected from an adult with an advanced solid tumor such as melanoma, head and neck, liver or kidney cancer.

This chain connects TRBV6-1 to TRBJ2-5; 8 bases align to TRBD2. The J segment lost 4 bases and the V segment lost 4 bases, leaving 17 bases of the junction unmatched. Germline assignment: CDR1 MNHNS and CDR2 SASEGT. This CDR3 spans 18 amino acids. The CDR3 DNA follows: TGTGCCAGCAGTGGGTCATTCGGGACTAGGGTAAAAATAGAGACCCAGTACTTC. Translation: CASSGSFGTRVKIETQYF.

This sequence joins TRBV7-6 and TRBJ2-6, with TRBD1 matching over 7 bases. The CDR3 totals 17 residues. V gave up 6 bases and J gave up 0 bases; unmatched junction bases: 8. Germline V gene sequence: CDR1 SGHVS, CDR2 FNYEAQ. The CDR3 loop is CASSGEGANSGANVLTF. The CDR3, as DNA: TGTGCCAGCAGTGGAGAGGGGGCCAACTCTGGGGCCAACGTCCTGACTTTC.

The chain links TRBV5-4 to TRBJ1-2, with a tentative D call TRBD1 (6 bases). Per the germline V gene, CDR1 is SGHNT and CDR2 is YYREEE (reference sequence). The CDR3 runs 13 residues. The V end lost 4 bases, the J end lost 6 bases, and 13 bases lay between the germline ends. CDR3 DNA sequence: TGTGCCAGCAGCCTGTGGGCAGGGGATGGCTACACCTTC. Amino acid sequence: CASSLWAGDGYTF.

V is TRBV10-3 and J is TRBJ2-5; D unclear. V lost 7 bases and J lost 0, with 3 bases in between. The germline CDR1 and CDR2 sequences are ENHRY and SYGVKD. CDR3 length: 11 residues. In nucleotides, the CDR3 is TGTGCCATCATGGACCAAGAGACCCAGTACTTC. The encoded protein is CAIMDQETQYF.

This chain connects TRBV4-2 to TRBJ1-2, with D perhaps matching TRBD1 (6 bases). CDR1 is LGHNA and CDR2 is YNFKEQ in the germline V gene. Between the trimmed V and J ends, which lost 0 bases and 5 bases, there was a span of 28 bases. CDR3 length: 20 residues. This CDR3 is CASSQDLGGRQGYIVYGYTF. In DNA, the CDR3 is TGTGCCAGCAGCCAAGATCTTGGCGGCCGGCAGGGGTACATAGTATATGGCTACACCTTC.

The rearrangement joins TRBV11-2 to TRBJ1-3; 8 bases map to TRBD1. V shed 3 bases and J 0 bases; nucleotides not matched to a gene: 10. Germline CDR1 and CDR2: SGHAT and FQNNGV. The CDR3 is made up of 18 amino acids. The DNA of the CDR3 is TGTGCCAGCAGCTTCCCCTTACAGGGGGAGAGCTCTGGAAACACCATATATTTT. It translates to CASSFPLQGESSGNTIYF.

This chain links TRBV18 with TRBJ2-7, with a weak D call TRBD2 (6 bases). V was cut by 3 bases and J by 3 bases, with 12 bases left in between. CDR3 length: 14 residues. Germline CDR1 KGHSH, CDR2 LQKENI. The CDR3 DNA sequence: TGTGCCAGCTCACCCGGGGAGGTGGGCTACGAGCAGTACTTC. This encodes CASSPGEVGYEQYF. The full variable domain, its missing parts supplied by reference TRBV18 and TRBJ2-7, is NAGVMQNPRHLVRRRGQEARLRCSPMKGHSHVYWYRQLPEEGLKFMVYLQKENIIDESGMPKERFSAEFPKEGPSILRIQQVVRGDSAAYFCASSPGEVGYEQYFGPGTRLTVT.

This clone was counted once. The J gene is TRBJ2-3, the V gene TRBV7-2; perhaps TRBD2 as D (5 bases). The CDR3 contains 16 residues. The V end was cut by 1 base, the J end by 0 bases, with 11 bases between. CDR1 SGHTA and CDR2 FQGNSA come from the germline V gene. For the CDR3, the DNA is TGTGCCAGCAGCTTAGATCATCTAGCTAGCACAGATACGCAGTATTTT. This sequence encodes CASSLDHLASTDTQYF.

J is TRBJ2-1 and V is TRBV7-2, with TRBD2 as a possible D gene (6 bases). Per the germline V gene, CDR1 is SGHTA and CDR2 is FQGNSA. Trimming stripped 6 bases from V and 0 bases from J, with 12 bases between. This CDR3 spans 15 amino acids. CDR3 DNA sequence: TGTGCCAGCAGGACGGAGGGCCGCTCCTACAATGAGCAGTTCTTC. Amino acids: CASRTEGRSYNEQFF. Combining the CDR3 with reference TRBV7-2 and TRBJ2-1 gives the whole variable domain GAGVSQSPSNKVTEKGKDVELRCDPISGHTALYWYRQSLGQGLEFLIYFQGNSAPDKSGLPSDRFSAERTGGSVSTLTIQRTQQEDSAVYLCASRTEGRSYNEQFFGPGTRLTVL.

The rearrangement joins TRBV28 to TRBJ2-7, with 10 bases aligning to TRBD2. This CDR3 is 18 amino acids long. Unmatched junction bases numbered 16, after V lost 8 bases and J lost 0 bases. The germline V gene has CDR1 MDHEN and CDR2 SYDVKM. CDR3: CASALGGSGRAFSYEQYF. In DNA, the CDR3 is TGTGCCAGCGCCTTAGGGGGAAGCGGGAGGGCCTTCTCCTACGAGCAGTACTTC.

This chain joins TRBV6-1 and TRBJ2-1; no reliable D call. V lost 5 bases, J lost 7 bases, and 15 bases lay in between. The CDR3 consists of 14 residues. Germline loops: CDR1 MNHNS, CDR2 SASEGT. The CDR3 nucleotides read TGTGCCAGCAGTCCCGTCGGGCCTAGGAATGAGCAGTTCTTC. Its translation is CASSPVGPRNEQFF.

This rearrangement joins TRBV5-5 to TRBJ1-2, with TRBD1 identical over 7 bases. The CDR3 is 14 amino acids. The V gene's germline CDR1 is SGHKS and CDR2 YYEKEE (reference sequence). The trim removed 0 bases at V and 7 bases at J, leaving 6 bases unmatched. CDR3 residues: CASSLEAGGLGYTF. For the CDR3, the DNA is TGTGCCAGCAGCTTGGAGGCAGGGGGACTTGGCTACACCTTC.

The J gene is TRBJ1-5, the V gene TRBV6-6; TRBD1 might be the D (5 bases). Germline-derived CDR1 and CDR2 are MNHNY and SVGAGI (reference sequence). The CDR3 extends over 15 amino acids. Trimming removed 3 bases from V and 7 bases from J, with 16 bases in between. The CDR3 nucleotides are TGTGCCAGCAGTTATGGGGGACCCTCACGGCAGCCCCAGCATTTT. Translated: CASSYGGPSRQPQHF.

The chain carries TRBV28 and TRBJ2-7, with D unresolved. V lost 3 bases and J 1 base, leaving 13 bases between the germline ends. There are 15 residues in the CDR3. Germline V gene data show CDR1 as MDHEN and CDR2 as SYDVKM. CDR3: CASSLPGGASYEQYF. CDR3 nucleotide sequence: TGTGCCAGCAGTTTGCCCGGCGGTGCATCCTACGAGCAGTACTTC.

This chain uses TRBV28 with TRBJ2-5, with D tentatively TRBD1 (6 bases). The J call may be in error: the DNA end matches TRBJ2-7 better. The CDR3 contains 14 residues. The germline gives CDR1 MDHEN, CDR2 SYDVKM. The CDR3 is CASSSQGTGDEQYF. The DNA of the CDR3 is TGTGCCAGCAGCTCTCAGGGGACCGGGGACGAGCAGTACTTC.

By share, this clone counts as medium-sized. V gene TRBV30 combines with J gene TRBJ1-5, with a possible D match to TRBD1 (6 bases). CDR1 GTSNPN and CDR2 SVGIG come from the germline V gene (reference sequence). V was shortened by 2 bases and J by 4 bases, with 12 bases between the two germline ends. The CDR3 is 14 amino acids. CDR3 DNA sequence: TGTGCCTGGAGTAGTGGGGGCCCTAATCAGCCCCAGCATTTT. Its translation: CAWSSGGPNQPQHF.

The CDR3 reads CASSLAFEADTQYF. In DNA form, the CDR3 reads TGCGCCAGCAGCTTGGCCTTTGAGGCAGATACGCAGTATTTT. The J gene is TRBJ2-3, the V gene TRBV5-1; no clear D. V was pared by 0 bases and J by 4 bases, with 9 bases between. This CDR3 comprises 14 residues. CDR1 is SGHRS, CDR2 YFSETQ, per germline.